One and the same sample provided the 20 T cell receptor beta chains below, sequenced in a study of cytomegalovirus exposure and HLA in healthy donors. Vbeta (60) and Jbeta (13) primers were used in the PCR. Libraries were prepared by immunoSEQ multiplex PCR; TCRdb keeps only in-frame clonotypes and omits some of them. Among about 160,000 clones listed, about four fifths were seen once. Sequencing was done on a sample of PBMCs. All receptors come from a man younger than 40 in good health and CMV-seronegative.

DNA of the CDR3: TGTGCCAGCAGCTCCCCGGGACTAGCGGGGCACAATGAGCAGTTCTTC. It encodes CASSSPGLAGHNEQFF. The V call is TRBV7-8, the J call TRBJ2-1; 13 bases align to TRBD2. Germline V gene lookup returns CDR1 SGHVS and CDR2 FQNEAQ. This CDR3 has 16 residues. J lost 5 bases, V lost 4 bases, and 5 bases had no gene match.

This chain's CDR3 is CASSPGQKVYNEQFF. Here the CDR3 DNA reads TGTGCCAGTAGCCCGGGACAGAAAGTCTACAATGAGCAGTTCTTC. This chain links TRBV19 with TRBJ2-1; 7 nucleotides line up with TRBD1. The CDR3 length is 15 residues. Germline V lookup: CDR1 LNHDA, CDR2 SQIVND (reference sequence). The V and J ends lost 6 bases and 3 bases, in that order; junction bases with no gene match: 8. Supplemented by reference TRBV19 and TRBJ2-1, the full variable domain reads DGGITQSPKYLFRKEGQNVTLSCEQNLNHDAMYWYRQDPGQGLRLIYYSQIVNDFQKGDIAEGYSVSREKKESFPLTVTSAQKNPTAFYLCASSPGQKVYNEQFFGPGTRLTVL.

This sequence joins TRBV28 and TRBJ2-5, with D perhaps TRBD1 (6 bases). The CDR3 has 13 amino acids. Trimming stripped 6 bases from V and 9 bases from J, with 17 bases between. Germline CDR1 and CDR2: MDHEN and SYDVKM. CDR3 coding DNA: TGTGCCAGCAGCCCTGGGGGACCAGGGGCCCAGTACTTC. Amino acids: CASSPGGPGAQYF.

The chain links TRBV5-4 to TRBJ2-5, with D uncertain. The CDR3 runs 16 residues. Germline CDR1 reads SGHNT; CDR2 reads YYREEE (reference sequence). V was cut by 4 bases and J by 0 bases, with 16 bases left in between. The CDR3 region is CASSPVTGFNQETQYF. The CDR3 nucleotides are TGTGCCAGCAGCCCTGTCACCGGGTTCAACCAAGAGACCCAGTACTTC.

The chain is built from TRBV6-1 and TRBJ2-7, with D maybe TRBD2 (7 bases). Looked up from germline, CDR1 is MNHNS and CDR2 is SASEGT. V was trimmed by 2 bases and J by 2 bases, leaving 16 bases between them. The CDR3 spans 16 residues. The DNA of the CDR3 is TGTGCCAGCAGTGAATGGGGGGCGGGGGCGACCTACGAGCAGTACTTC. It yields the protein CASSEWGAGATYEQYF.

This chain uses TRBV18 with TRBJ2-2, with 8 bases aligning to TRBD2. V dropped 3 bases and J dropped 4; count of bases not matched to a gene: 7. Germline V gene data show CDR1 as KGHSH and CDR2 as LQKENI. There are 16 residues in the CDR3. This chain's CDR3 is CASSPLPGGATGELFF. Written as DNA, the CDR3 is TGTGCCAGCTCACCCCTTCCGGGAGGGGCCACCGGGGAGCTGTTTTTT. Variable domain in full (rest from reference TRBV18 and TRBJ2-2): NAGVMQNPRHLVRRRGQEARLRCSPMKGHSHVYWYRQLPEEGLKFMVYLQKENIIDESGMPKERFSAEFPKEGPSILRIQQVVRGDSAAYFCASSPLPGGATGELFFGEGSRLTVL.

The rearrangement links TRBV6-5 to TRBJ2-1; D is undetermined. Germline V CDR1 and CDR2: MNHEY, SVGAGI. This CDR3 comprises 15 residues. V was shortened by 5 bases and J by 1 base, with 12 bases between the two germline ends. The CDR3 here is CASSRHGISYNEQFF. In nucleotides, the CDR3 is TGTGCCAGCAGTCGCCACGGTATTTCCTACAATGAGCAGTTCTTC.

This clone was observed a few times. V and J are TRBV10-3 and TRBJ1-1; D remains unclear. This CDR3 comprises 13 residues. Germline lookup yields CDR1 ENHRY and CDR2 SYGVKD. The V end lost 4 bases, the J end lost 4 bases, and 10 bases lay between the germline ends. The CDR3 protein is CAISVGSSTEAFF. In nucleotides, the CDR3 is TGTGCCATCAGTGTTGGCAGTTCCACTGAAGCTTTCTTT.

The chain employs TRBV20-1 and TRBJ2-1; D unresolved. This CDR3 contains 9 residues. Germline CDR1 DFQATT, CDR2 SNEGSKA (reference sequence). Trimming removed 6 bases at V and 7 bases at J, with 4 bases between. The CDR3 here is CSALNEQFF. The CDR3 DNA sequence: TGCAGTGCCCTAAATGAGCAGTTCTTC.

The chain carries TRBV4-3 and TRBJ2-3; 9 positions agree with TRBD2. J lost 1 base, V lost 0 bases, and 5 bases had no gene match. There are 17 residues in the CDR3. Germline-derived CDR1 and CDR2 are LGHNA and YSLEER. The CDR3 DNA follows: TGCGCCAGCAGCCAAGAAGCGCGGACTAGCGGCACAGATACGCAGTATTTT. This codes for CASSQEARTSGTDTQYF.

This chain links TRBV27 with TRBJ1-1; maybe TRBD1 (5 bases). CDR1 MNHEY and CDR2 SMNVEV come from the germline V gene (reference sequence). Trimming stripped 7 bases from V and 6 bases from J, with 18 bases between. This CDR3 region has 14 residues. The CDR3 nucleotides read TGTGCCAGCACCTCGTTGATCCCGGGGGCTGAAGCTTTCTTT. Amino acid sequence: CASTSLIPGAEAFF.

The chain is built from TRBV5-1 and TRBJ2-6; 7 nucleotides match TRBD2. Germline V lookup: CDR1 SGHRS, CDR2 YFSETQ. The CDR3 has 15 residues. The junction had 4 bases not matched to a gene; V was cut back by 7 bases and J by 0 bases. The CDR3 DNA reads TGCGCCAGCCAACCGGGGGGCTCTGGGGCCAACGTCCTGACTTTC. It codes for CASQPGGSGANVLTF.

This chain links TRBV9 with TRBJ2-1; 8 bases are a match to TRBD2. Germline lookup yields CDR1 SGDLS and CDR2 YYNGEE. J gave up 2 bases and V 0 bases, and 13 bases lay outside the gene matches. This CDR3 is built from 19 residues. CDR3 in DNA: TGTGCCAGCAGCGTAGGACGGGGCGTAGCGGGATCAACCTACAATGAGCAGTTCTTC. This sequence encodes CASSVGRGVAGSTYNEQFF.

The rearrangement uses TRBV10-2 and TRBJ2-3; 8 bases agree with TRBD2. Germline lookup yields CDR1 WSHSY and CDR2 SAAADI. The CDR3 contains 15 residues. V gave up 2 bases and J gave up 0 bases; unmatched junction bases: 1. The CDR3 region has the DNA TGCGCCAGCAGTGAGGTAGCGGGGAGCACAGATACGCAGTATTTT. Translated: CASSEVAGSTDTQYF.

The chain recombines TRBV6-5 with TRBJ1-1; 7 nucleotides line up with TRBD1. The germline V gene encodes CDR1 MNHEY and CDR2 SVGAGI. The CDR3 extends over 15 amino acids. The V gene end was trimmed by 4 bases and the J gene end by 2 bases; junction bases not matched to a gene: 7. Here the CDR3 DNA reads TGTGCCAGCAGTTCCCCCACAGGGGATAACACTGAAGCTTTCTTT. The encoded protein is CASSSPTGDNTEAFF.

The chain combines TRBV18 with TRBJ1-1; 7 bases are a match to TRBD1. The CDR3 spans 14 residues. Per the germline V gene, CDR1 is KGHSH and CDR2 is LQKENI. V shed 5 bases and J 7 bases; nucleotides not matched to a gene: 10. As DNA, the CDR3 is TGTGCCAGCTCAACCGGGAGACAGGGTGGTGAAGCTTTCTTT. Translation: CASSTGRQGGEAFF.

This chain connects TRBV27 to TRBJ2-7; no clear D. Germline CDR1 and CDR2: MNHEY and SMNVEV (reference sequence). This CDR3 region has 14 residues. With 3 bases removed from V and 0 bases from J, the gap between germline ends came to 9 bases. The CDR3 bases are TGTGCCAGCAGTTTGAGGATGAGCTCCTACGAGCAGTACTTC. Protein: CASSLRMSSYEQYF.

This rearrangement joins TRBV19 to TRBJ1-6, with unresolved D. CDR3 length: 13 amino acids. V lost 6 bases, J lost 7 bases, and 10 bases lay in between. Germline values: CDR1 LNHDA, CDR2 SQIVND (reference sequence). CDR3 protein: CASSGEPNSPLHF. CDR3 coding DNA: TGTGCCAGTAGCGGGGAACCCAATTCACCCCTCCACTTT.

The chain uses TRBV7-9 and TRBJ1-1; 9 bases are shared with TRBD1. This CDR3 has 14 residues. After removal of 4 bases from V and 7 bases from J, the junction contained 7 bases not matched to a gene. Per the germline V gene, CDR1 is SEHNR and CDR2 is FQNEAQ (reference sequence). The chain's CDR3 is CASSSDRGSNEAFF. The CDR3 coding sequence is TGTGCCAGCAGCTCCGACAGGGGGTCGAATGAAGCTTTCTTT.

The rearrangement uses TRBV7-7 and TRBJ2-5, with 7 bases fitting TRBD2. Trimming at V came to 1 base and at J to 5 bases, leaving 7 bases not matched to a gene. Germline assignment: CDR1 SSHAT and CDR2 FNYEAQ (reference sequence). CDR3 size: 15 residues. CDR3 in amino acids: CASSLVGGIGETQYF. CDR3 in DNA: TGTGCCAGCAGCTTAGTGGGGGGGATTGGTGAGACCCAGTACTTC.